The clone carrying this T cell receptor beta chain showed up many times. Its antigen is not known. The data were taken from a study of Graves' ophthalmopathy and Graves' hyperthyroidism. Exclusion criteria comprised other autoimmune diseases, uncontrolled infections, pregnancy or lactation in patients. What supplied the PBMCs was over 8.5 ml of fresh peripheral blood. Overall study findings and caveats: At roughly 67% sensitivity and 72.22% specificity, the model predicted progression of the ophthalmopathy.

The CDR3 length is 15 residues. With V trimmed by 2 bases and J by 4 bases, 6 bases remained unmatched. As the template, RNA transcripts were used to amplify TCR beta CDR3 regions. The authors performed first-round RT-PCR with HTBI primers and then a second-round multiplex PCR. In TCRdb, the multiplex PCR reads were re-called with MiXCR into one record per CDR3 protein. The sample includes some 410,000 distinct CDR3 sequences, roughly 21% seen only once; the top ten take roughly 3.2%. Sequenced material: peripheral blood. This rearrangement joins TRBV12-3 or TRBV12-4 to TRBJ1-1, with 8 bases that match TRBD1. This sequence was found in a young woman with stable Graves' hyperthyroidism. CDR3 amino acids: CASSLKPTGGTEAFF. The DNA for the CDR3 is TGTGCCAGCAGTTTAAAACCTACAGGGGGCACTGAAGCTTTCTTT.